The present T cell receptor (beta chain) was sequenced within a study of blood T cell repertoires in COVID-19. Study at large: The United States, Italy and Spain supplied acute and convalescent COVID-19 samples. T cells, B-cell-depleted T cells, or PBMCs provided the cDNA or gDNA that served as material.

The CDR3 extends over 13 amino acids. Trimming took 1 base from V and 11 from J, leaving 12 bases between them. The germline V gene encodes CDR1 LNHNV and CDR2 YYDKDF (reference sequence). This clone was counted a few times. The authors' processing: The authors estimated nucleated cell counts from reference gene primer amplification. Using immunoSEQ multiplex PCR, the repertoire was profiled, and TCRdb retains in-frame clones only, with some absent. V and J calls and clone size come straight from that table; D and trimming were deduced from the DNA. Of 160,000 or so clones detected, 86% appear once; the ten largest clones hold roughly 4%.

The sample taken for sequencing was peripheral blood. The sequence came from a woman aged 65 to 85 with acute or convalescent COVID-19. The rearrangement joins TRBV15 to TRBJ1-5; D unclear. CDR3 sequence: CATSRGQVETQHF. As DNA, the CDR3 is TGTGCCACCAGCAGAGGACAAGTCGAGACCCAGCATTTT.